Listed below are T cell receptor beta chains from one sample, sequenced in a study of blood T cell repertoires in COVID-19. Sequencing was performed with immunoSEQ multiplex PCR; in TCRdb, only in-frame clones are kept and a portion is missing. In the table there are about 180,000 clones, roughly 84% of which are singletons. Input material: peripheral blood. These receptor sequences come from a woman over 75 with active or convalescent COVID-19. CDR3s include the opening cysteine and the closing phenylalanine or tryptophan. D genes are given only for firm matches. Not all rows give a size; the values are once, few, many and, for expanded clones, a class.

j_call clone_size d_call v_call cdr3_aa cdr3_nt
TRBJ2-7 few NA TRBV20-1 CSARFTYEQYF TGCAGTGCTAGATTTACCTACGAGCAGTACTTC
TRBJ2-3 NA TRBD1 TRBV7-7 CASSSGGTDTQYF TGTGCCAGCAGCTCAGGGGGTACAGATACGCAGTATTTT
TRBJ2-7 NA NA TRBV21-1 CASSKDRVAYEQYF TGTGCCAGCAGCAAGGACAGGGTCGCCTACGAGCAGTACTTC
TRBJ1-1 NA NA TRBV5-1 CASSLEGTLNTEAFF TGCGCCAGCAGCTTGGAGGGGACACTGAACACTGAAGCTTTCTTT
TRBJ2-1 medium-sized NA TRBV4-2 CASSHTTGSSYNEQFF TGTGCCAGCAGCCATACAACCGGGAGCTCCTACAATGAGCAGTTCTTC
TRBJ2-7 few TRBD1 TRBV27 CASSSYSGTGGFYEQYF TGTGCCAGCAGTTCTTATTCCGGGACAGGGGGCTTCTACGAGCAGTACTTC
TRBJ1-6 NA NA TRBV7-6 CASSRDNNSPLHF TGTGCCAGCAGCCGAGATAATAATTCACCCCTCCACTTT
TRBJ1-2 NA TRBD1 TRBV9 CASSAYRQGVRSYTF TGTGCCAGCAGCGCCTACAGACAGGGAGTAAGGAGCTACACCTTC
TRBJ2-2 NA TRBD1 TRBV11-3 CASSFDRANTGELFF TGTGCCAGCAGCTTCGACAGGGCGAACACCGGGGAGCTGTTTTTT
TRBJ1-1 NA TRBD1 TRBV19 CASSARTGGTEAFF TGTGCCAGTAGTGCCCGGACAGGAGGGACTGAAGCTTTCTTT
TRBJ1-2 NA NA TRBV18 CASSLTDDSNYGYTF TGTGCCAGCTCACTAACTGATGACAGTAACTATGGCTACACCTTC
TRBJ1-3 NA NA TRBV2 CASSPNRAGNTIYF TGTGCCAGCAGCCCGAACAGGGCTGGAAACACCATATATTTT
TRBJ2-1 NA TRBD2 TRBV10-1 CASGLSGRAYNEQFF TGCGCCAGCGGCCTTAGCGGGAGGGCCTACAATGAGCAGTTCTTC
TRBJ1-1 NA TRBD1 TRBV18 CASSARGRDTEAFF TGTGCCAGCTCAGCCAGGGGGCGGGACACTGAAGCTTTCTTT
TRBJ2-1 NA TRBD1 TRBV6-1 CASSEGQGVYNEQFF TGTGCCAGCAGTGAAGGACAGGGGGTGTACAATGAGCAGTTCTTC
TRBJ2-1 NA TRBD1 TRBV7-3 CASRPGTGTIIRNEQFF TGTGCCAGCAGACCCGGGACAGGGACAATAATTAGGAATGAGCAGTTCTTC
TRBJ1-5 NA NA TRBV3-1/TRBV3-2 CASSAQGYQPQHF TGTGCCAGCAGTGCTCAGGGGTATCAGCCCCAGCATTTT
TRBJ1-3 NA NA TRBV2 CASSGGRVGNTIYF TGTGCCAGCAGTGGAGGCAGGGTCGGAAACACCATATATTTT
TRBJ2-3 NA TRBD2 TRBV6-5 CASSYQAGAPDTQYF TGTGCCAGCAGTTACCAAGCGGGAGCCCCAGATACGCAGTATTTT
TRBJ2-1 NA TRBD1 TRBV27 CASHGTGLRAYNEQFF TGTGCCAGCCACGGGACAGGCCTCAGGGCCTACAATGAGCAGTTCTTC
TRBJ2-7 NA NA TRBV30 CALKRNSYEQYF TGTGCCTTGAAGCGGAACTCCTACGAGCAGTACTTC
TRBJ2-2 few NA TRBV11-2 CASSLGDFGTGELFF TGTGCCAGCAGCTTAGGGGACTTCGGTACCGGGGAGCTGTTTTTT
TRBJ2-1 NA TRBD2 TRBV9 CASSVGSGRGGADEQFF TGTGCCAGCAGCGTAGGGAGCGGGAGGGGGGGAGCGGATGAGCAGTTCTTC
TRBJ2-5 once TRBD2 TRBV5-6 CASSLDGGRAETQYF TGTGCCAGCAGCTTGGATGGCGGGAGGGCTGAGACCCAGTACTTC
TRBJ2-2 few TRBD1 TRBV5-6 CASSLYGSGGTGELFF TGTGCCAGCAGCTTGTATGGTTCAGGGGGCACCGGGGAGCTGTTTTTT
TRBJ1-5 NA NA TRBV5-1 CASRQGGNQPQHF TGCGCCAGCAGGCAAGGAGGCAATCAGCCCCAGCATTTT
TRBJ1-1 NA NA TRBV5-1 CASTPGTAVMNTEAFF TGCGCCAGCACCCCTGGTACAGCGGTGATGAACACTGAAGCTTTCTTT
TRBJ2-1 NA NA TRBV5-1 CASSLEPSSYNEQFF TGCGCCAGCAGCTTGGAACCGAGCTCCTACAATGAGCAGTTCTTC
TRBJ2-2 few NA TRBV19 CASDLRGTGELFF TGTGCCAGTGACCTTCGAGGCACCGGGGAGCTGTTTTTT
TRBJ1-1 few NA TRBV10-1 CASTAALGTEAFF TGCGCCAGCACGGCGGCGTTAGGCACTGAAGCTTTCTTT
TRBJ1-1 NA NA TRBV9 CASSVEPSATGSTEAFF TGTGCCAGCAGCGTAGAACCCTCTGCAACAGGTTCCACTGAAGCTTTCTTT
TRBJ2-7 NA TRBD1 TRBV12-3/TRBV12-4 CASSRDRDNEQYF TGTGCCAGCAGCCGGGACAGAGATAACGAGCAGTACTTC
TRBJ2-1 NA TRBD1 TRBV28 CASSSGGTGGTSYNEQFF TGTGCCAGCAGTTCCGGTGGGACAGGGGGAACCTCCTACAATGAGCAGTTCTTC
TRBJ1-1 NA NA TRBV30 CAWNIGGDTEAFF TGTGCCTGGAATATCGGGGGGGACACTGAAGCTTTCTTT
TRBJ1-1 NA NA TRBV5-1 CASRLRGGTEAFF TGCGCCAGCAGATTGAGGGGGGGAACTGAAGCTTTCTTT
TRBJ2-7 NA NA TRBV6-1 CASSEAATGTYEQYF TGTGCCAGCAGTGAAGCGGCCACAGGGACCTACGAGCAGTACTTC
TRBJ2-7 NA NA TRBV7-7 CASSLAPGGEQYF TGTGCTAGCAGCTTGGCCCCTGGGGGGGAGCAGTACTTC